The present TCR beta chain was sequenced within a study of T cells after posttransplantation cyclophosphamide. A marrow graft followed busulfan-fludarabine conditioning, with cyclophosphamide on days +3 and +4. This CDR3 is built from 15 residues. CDR1 and CDR2 from the germline V gene are MRHNA and SNTAGT. V lost 2 bases to trimming and J lost 0 bases, with 8 bases between them. The method was immunoSEQ multiplex PCR; TCRdb's version includes in-frame clones alone and lacks a portion of them. This sample includes tens of thousands of clones with no singletons; its ten biggest clones take up 1.5% to 2%. This clone was detected many times. Antigen specificity is unknown. Study-level points and caveats: Tissue-infiltrating T cells from skin or gut overlapped little with blood T cells.

This TCR was recovered from a male patient aged 18-30 years who received an allogeneic stem cell transplant from a related donor, was CMV-positive, and had no GVHD. Some T cells here may be from the graft donor. The rearrangement links TRBV6-4 to TRBJ2-1; D is unclear. Sequenced material: PBMCs, taken after allogeneic stem cell transplant with posttransplant cyclophosphamide. The CDR3 coding sequence is TGTGCCAGCAGTGACGCGGCCGACTCCTACAATGAGCAGTTCTTC. Translation: CASSDAADSYNEQFF.